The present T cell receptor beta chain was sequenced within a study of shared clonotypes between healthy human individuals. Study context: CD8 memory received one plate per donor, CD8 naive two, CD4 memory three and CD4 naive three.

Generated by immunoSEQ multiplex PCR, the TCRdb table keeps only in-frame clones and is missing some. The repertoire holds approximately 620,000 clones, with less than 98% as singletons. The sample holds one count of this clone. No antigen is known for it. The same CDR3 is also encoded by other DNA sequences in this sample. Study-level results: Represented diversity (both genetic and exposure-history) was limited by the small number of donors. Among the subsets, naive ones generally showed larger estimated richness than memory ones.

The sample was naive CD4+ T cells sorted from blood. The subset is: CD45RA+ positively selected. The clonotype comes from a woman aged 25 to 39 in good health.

This chain's CDR3 is CASSLGGGTEAFF. The CDR3 DNA follows: TGTGCCAGCAGCTTAGGAGGGGGCACTGAAGCTTTCTTT. The chain combines TRBV5-4 with TRBJ1-1; a weak D match, TRBD1 (6 bases). V dropped 2 bases and J dropped 4 bases, with 9 bases sitting between them. CDR3 size: 13 residues. Per germline, CDR1 SGHNT and CDR2 YYREEE (reference sequence). Full variable domain (remainder filled in from reference TRBV5-4 and TRBJ1-1): ETGVTQSPTHLIKTRGQQVTLRCSSQSGHNTVSWYQQALGQGPQFIFQYYREEENGRGNFPPRFSGLQFPNYSSELNVNALELDDSALYLCASSLGGGTEAFFGQGTRLTVV.